The entry below describes one T cell receptor (beta chain). Its antigen remains unknown. The junction departs from germline at one end; a sequencing error may be responsible. CDR3 length equals 16 residues. A sample-barcoded 5' primer and a J-beta primer mix were used in a second PCR of about 7 to 12 cycles. TCRdb ran MiXCR on the 5' RACE reads and lists one entry per CDR3 protein. The sample contains some 940,000 distinct CDR3 sequences, roughly 28% of which appear only once. This entry comes from a study of blood T cells in healthy people across ages. Study-level information: Every two T cells gave about one barcoded beta molecule via template switching. Broader study findings: TCR beta diversity per million T cells fell roughly linearly with age. Across samples, TCR beta diversity tracked strongly with naive T cell percentage.

The sample also formed part of further work on T cells of mothers and their children. Per that study: The people who donated were a few healthy Caucasian mothers and their six children.

This sequence was found in a woman in her thirties or forties in good health. What was sequenced was blood. The chain joins TRBV12-3 or TRBV12-4 to TRBJ2-5; 7 bases line up with TRBD2. CDR3 DNA sequence: TGTGCCGGCAGCCTCGGGACTAATGCCGGTGGGGAGACCCAGTACTTC. Translating gives CAGSLGTNAGGETQYF.